One and the same sample provided the 24 T cell receptor beta chains below, sequenced in a study of T cell responses to AZD1222 COVID-19 vaccine. Using immunoSEQ multiplex PCR, the repertoire was profiled, and TCRdb retains in-frame clones only, with some absent. The sample lists some 84,000 clones, approximately 88% seen once, with 15% to 20% in the top ten. The material sequenced was peripheral blood, taken on day 0 of AZD1222 vaccination. These receptors all come from an adult in good health.

Only a few counts were recorded for this clone. The rearrangement links TRBV28 to TRBJ2-1; TRBD2 aligns across 9 bases. The CDR3 is 15 amino acids. The J segment lost 5 bases and the V segment lost 3 bases, leaving 5 bases of the junction unmatched. Per the germline V gene, CDR1 is MDHEN and CDR2 is SYDVKM. This CDR3 is CASSFRLAENNEQFF. CDR3 bases: TGTGCCAGCAGTTTTCGACTAGCGGAGAACAATGAGCAGTTCTTC.

In this sample, this clone turned up once. The chain is built from TRBV5-5 and TRBJ1-5, with D possibly matching TRBD1 (5 bases). Germline CDR1 is SGHKS and CDR2 is YYEKEE (reference sequence). The V end was cut by 3 bases, the J end by 2 bases, with 9 bases between. CDR3 length: 14 residues. The CDR3 nucleotides read TGTGCCAGCAGCTCCCAGGGAGGCAATCAGCCCCAGCATTTT. Its protein product is CASSSQGGNQPQHF.

The chain combines TRBV21-1 with TRBJ1-2; the D call in the table, TRBD1, was not verified against the DNA. TRBV21-1 is a known pseudogene. CDR3 length equals 15 residues. CDR3 nucleotides: TGTGCCAGCAGCCAATCAAGGGGCAGGAGCTATGGCTACACCTTC. Amino acids: CASSQSRGRSYGYTF.

J is TRBJ1-2 and V is TRBV10-3; 8 bases are a match to TRBD1. This CDR3 has 15 amino acids. Per germline, CDR1 ENHRY and CDR2 SYGVKD. The V and J ends lost 2 bases and 4 bases, in that order; junction bases with no gene match: 6. CDR3 DNA sequence: TGTGCCATCAGTGAGAGGTCAGGGGGCAGCTATGGCTACACCTTC. Protein: CAISERSGGSYGYTF.

CDR3 sequence (DNA): TGCGCCAGCAGCCCTGACACCTATGGCTACACCTTC. It encodes CASSPDTYGYTF. This chain joins TRBV5-1 and TRBJ1-2; D remains ambiguous. Trimming pared 4 bases from V and 4 bases from J, leaving 8 bases between. CDR1 and CDR2 from the germline V gene are SGHRS and YFSETQ. The CDR3 runs 12 residues.

This chain joins TRBV12-3 or TRBV12-4 and TRBJ1-2; D call uncertain. V was pared by 4 bases and J by 4 bases, with 7 bases between. This CDR3 has 12 amino acids. The DNA for the CDR3 is TGTGCCAGCAGTTCTCAGGCCTATGGCTACACCTTC. Translated: CASSSQAYGYTF.

CDR3 DNA: TGTGCCAGCAGTGAAGGTCCGGGACAGCTCTATGGCTACACCTTC. It yields the protein CASSEGPGQLYGYTF. This chain connects TRBV6-1 to TRBJ1-2, with 7 bases aligning to TRBD1. V was pared by 1 base and J by 4 bases, with 6 bases of the junction left unmatched. From germline, CDR1 is MNHNS and CDR2 SASEGT. The CDR3 extends over 15 amino acids.

The genes are TRBV28 and TRBJ2-3; 10 positions agree with TRBD2. This CDR3 has 15 amino acids. Germline-derived CDR1 and CDR2 are MDHEN and SYDVKM. V trimming: 2 bases; J trimming: 4 bases; junction bases outside the gene matches: 3. The CDR3 loop is CASSLVLAGSDTQYF. The CDR3 DNA sequence: TGTGCCAGCAGTTTAGTACTAGCGGGATCAGATACGCAGTATTTT.

The table lists this clone with a few counts. The chain joins TRBV27 to TRBJ1-1; 7 bases line up with TRBD1. V was pared by 5 bases and J by 0 bases, with 15 bases of the junction left unmatched. The CDR3 loop spans 18 amino acids. Germline loops: CDR1 MNHEY, CDR2 SMNVEV (reference sequence). CDR3 amino acids: CASSPSGQSVPLNTEAFF. Written as DNA, the CDR3 is TGTGCCAGCAGTCCCTCGGGACAGTCGGTTCCCCTGAACACTGAAGCTTTCTTT.

The chain uses TRBV19 and TRBJ2-6; D is undetermined. Germline V gene sequence: CDR1 LNHDA, CDR2 SQIVND (reference sequence). This CDR3 is 17 amino acids long. V dropped 0 bases and J dropped 0 bases, with 9 bases sitting between them. CDR3 bases: TGTGCCAGTAGTATAGATCACACCTACTCTGGGGCCAACGTCCTGACTTTC. Encoded protein: CASSIDHTYSGANVLTF.

The rearrangement links TRBV29-1 to TRBJ2-7; 12 nucleotides match TRBD2. The CDR3 length is 12 residues. J was trimmed by 6 bases and V by 7 bases; bases with no gene match: 4. Germline CDR1 SQVTM, CDR2 ANQGSEA. The CDR3 DNA reads TGCAGCGCTCTGGGACTAGCGGGCGAGCAGTACTTC. Encoded protein: CSALGLAGEQYF.

The V and J genes are TRBV27 and TRBJ2-7; TRBD1 agrees at 8 bases. The CDR3 totals 13 residues. The germline V gene has CDR1 MNHEY and CDR2 SMNVEV (reference sequence). The V segment lost 5 bases and the J segment 7 bases; nucleotides outside the gene matches: 7. In nucleotides, the CDR3 is TGTGCCAGCAGTCTCCTGGACAGGGCAGAGCAGTACTTC. It codes for CASSLLDRAEQYF.

The V call is TRBV6-5, the J call TRBJ2-5; D gene ambiguous. This CDR3 comprises 14 residues. V lost 6 bases, J lost 4 bases, and 15 bases lay in between. The germline CDR1 and CDR2 sequences are MNHEY and SVGAGI. CDR3 DNA: TGTGCCAGCAGATTTGCCCCGCCGGGAGAGACCCAGTACTTC. This translates into CASRFAPPGETQYF.

The chain has TRBV12-3 or TRBV12-4 and TRBJ1-2; D is perhaps TRBD1 (5 bases). The CDR3 is made up of 13 amino acids. The germline V and J ends were trimmed by 2 bases and 10 bases, with 14 bases remaining between them. CDR3: CASSLKQAGPYTF. The CDR3 region has the DNA TGTGCCAGCAGTTTAAAACAGGCCGGTCCCTACACCTTC.

The chain links TRBV12-3 or TRBV12-4 to TRBJ1-6; D perhaps matches TRBD1 (6 bases). Trimming stripped 8 bases from V and 13 bases from J, with 18 bases between. This CDR3 region has 13 residues. The CDR3, as DNA: TGTGCCAGCCGGGGGGCAGCCTCCGGGCCCCTCCACTTT. It yields the protein CASRGAASGPLHF.

V and J are TRBV5-1 and TRBJ2-7; maybe TRBD2 (6 bases). The V and J ends lost 4 bases and 7 bases respectively, with 18 bases between them. CDR3 length: 14 residues. Per germline, CDR1 SGHRS and CDR2 YFSETQ. The CDR3 spells CASSQRVGVGEQYF. CDR3 bases: TGCGCCAGCAGCCAGCGGGTAGGGGTAGGGGAGCAGTACTTC.

This chain joins TRBV27 and TRBJ1-6, with unresolved D. Per the germline V gene, CDR1 is MNHEY and CDR2 is SMNVEV (reference sequence). This CDR3 has 15 residues. V lost 3 bases and J 2 bases, leaving 8 bases between the germline ends. The CDR3 sequence is CASSFVATYNSPLHF. As DNA, the CDR3 is TGTGCCAGCAGTTTCGTAGCTACCTATAATTCACCCCTCCACTTT.

The J gene is TRBJ2-2, the V gene TRBV7-6; unclear D gene. V was trimmed by 5 bases and J by 5 bases, leaving 9 bases between them. Germline V gene data show CDR1 as SGHVS and CDR2 as FNYEAQ. The CDR3 is 13 residues long. CDR3 loop: CASSGTLTGELFF. The CDR3 bases are TGTGCCAGCAGCGGTACCCTTACCGGGGAGCTGTTTTTT. Drawing the rest from reference TRBV7-6 and TRBJ2-2, the complete variable domain is GAGVSQSPRYKVTKRGQDVALRCDPISGHVSLYWYRQALGQGPEFLTYFNYEAQQDKSGLPNDRFSAERPEGSISTLTIQRTEQRDSAMYRCASSGTLTGELFFGEGSRLTVL.

This clone showed up just once. The rearrangement joins TRBV20-1 to TRBJ2-3, with D uncertain. The CDR3 sequence is 10 residues long. The ends were cut back, 3 bases at V and 3 bases at J, with 1 base in the middle. The V gene's germline CDR1 is DFQATT and CDR2 SNEGSKA (reference sequence). This CDR3 reads CSASTDTQYF. CDR3 nucleotide sequence: TGCAGTGCTAGTACAGATACGCAGTATTTT.

This clone came up once. This chain links TRBV18 with TRBJ2-7; D possibly corresponds to TRBD2 (5 bases). CDR1 and CDR2 (germline): KGHSH, LQKENI. V lost 0 bases and J lost 3, with 18 bases in between. CDR3 length: 17 amino acids. The CDR3 DNA reads TGTGCCAGCTCACCACCATTATCGGGGTCTACCGGCTACGAGCAGTACTTC. Amino acid sequence: CASSPPLSGSTGYEQYF.

CDR3 nucleotides: TGTGCCAGCAGCTTGGTGGGGCAGGGCTACACCTTC. Its protein product is CASSLVGQGYTF. The chain joins TRBV5-4 to TRBJ1-2; TRBD1 might be the D (5 bases). CDR3 length: 12 residues. CDR1 is SGHNT and CDR2 is YYREEE in the germline V gene (reference sequence). The germline V and J ends were trimmed by 0 bases and 8 bases, with 8 bases remaining between them. Based on the CDR3 plus reference TRBV5-4 and TRBJ1-2, the full variable domain is ETGVTQSPTHLIKTRGQQVTLRCSSQSGHNTVSWYQQALGQGPQFIFQYYREEENGRGNFPPRFSGLQFPNYSSELNVNALELDDSALYLCASSLVGQGYTFGSGTRLTVV.

The genes are TRBV5-4 and TRBJ2-1, with 9 bases matching TRBD1. Germline V lookup: CDR1 SGHNT, CDR2 YYREEE (reference sequence). V dropped 4 bases and J dropped 6; count of bases not matched to a gene: 8. The CDR3 runs 15 residues. In DNA form, the CDR3 reads TGTGCCAGCAGCCCGGGACAGGGCGGCCGCAATGAGCAGTTCTTC. This codes for CASSPGQGGRNEQFF.

The rearrangement uses TRBV3-1 (or the pseudogene TRBV3-2) and TRBJ1-1; a possible D gene is TRBD1 (5 bases). CDR3 size: 13 residues. In germline, CDR1 is LGHDT, CDR2 YNNKEL (reference sequence). V was cut by 5 bases and J by 3 bases, with 10 bases left in between. The CDR3 DNA sequence: TGTGCCAGCAGCTCCGTGGGGGACACTGAAGCTTTCTTT. Amino acids: CASSSVGDTEAFF.

V gene TRBV11-3 combines with J gene TRBJ2-1, with 8 positions matching TRBD2. Trimming at V came to 3 bases and at J to 8 bases, leaving 15 bases not matched to a gene. The CDR3 totals 17 residues. The germline CDR1 and CDR2 sequences are SGHNT and YENEEA. The chain's CDR3 is CASSFIHREGRSDEQFF. The CDR3 DNA follows: TGTGCCAGCAGCTTTATACACCGGGAGGGCCGGAGCGATGAGCAGTTCTTC.